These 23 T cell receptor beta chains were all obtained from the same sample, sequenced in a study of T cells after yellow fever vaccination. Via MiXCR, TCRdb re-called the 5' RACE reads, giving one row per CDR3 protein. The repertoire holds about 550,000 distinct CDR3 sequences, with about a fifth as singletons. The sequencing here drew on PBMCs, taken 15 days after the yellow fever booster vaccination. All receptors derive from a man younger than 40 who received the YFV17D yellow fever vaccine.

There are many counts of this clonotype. The CDR3 spells CASSLVLQKRETQYF. The CDR3 nucleotides are TGTGCCAGCAGCTTGGTATTGCAGAAACGAGAGACCCAGTACTTC. The chain links TRBV5-5 to TRBJ2-5, with D unresolved. Germline-derived CDR1 and CDR2 are SGHKS and YYEKEE (reference sequence). V lost 0 bases and J 4 bases, leaving 13 bases between the germline ends. The CDR3 is 15 residues long.

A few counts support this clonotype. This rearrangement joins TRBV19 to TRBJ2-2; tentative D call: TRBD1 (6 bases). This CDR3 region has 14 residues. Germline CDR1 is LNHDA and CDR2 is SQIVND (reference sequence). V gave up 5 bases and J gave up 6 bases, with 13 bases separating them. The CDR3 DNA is TGTGCCAGTAGTTACCAGGGGTTTGCCGGGGAGCTGTTTTTT. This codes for CASSYQGFAGELFF.

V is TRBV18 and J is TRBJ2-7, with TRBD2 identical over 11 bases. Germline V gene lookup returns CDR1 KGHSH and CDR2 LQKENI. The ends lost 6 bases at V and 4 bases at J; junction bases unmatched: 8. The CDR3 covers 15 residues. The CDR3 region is CASSYGTSGNYEQYF. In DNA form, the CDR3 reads TGTGCCAGCTCGTACGGGACTAGCGGAAATTACGAGCAGTACTTC. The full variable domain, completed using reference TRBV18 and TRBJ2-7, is NAGVMQNPRHLVRRRGQEARLRCSPMKGHSHVYWYRQLPEEGLKFMVYLQKENIIDESGMPKERFSAEFPKEGPSILRIQQVVRGDSAAYFCASSYGTSGNYEQYFGPGTRLTVT.

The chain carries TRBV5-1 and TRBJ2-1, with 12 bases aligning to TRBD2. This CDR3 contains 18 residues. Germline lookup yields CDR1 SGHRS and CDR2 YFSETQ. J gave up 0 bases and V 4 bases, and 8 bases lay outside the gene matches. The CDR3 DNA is TGCGCCAGCAGCCGATGGACTAGCGGGGCGAGCTCCTACAATGAGCAGTTCTTC. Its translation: CASSRWTSGASSYNEQFF.

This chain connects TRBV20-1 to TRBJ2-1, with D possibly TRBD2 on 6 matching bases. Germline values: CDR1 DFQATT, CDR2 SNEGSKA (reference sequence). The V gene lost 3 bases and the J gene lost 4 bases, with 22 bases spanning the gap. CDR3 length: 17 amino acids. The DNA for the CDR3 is TGCAGTGCTAGTCGGGACCAACGGGAGTTTCTTTACAATGAGCAGTTCTTC. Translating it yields CSASRDQREFLYNEQFF.

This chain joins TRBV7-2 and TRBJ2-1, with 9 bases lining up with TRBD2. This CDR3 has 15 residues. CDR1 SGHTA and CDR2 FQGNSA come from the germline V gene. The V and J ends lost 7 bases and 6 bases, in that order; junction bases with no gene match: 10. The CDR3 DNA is TGTGCCAGCAAGGGCGGGAGGGCCGTCGGCAATGAGCAGTTCTTC. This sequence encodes CASKGGRAVGNEQFF. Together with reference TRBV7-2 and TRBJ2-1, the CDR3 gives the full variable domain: GAGVSQSPSNKVTEKGKDVELRCDPISGHTALYWYRQSLGQGLEFLIYFQGNSAPDKSGLPSDRFSAERTGGSVSTLTIQRTQQEDSAVYLCASKGGRAVGNEQFFGPGTRLTVL.

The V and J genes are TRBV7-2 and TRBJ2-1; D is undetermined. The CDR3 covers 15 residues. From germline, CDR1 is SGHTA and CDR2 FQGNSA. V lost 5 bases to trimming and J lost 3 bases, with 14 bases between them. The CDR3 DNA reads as TGTGCCAGCAGCCCCCCCAGTCCCAACTACAATGAGCAGTTCTTC. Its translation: CASSPPSPNYNEQFF.

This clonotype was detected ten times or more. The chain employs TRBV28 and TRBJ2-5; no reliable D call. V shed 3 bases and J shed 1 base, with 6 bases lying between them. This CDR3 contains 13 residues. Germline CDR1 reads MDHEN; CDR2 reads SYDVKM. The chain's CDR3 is CASSFPLQETQYF. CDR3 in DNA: TGTGCCAGCAGTTTCCCCCTCCAAGAGACCCAGTACTTC.

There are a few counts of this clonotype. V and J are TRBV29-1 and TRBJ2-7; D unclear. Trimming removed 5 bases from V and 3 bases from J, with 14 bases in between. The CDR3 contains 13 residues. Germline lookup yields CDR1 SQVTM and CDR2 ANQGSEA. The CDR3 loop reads CSVTNRARYEQYF. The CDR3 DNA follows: TGCAGCGTTACCAACAGAGCTCGCTACGAGCAGTACTTC.

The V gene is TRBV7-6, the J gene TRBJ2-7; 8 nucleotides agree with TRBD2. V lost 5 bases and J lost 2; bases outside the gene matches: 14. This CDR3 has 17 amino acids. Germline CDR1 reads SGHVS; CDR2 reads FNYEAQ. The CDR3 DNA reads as TGTGCCAGCAGCCAGTTGGAGGACGGGAGGGCAACCTACGAGCAGTACTTC. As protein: CASSQLEDGRATYEQYF.

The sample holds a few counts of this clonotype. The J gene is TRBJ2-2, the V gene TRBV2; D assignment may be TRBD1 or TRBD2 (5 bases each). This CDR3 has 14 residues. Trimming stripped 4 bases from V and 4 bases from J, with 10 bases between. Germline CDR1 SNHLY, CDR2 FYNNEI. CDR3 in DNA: TGTGCCAGCAGTGGGGACCGTGTCACCGGGGAGCTGTTTTTT. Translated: CASSGDRVTGELFF.

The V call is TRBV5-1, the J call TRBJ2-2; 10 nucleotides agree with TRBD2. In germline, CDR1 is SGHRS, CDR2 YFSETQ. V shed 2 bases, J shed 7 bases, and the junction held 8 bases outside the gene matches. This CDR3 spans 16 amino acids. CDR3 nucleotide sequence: TGCGCCAGCAGCTTTCTAGCGGGAGCACGAATCGGGGAGCTGTTTTTT. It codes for CASSFLAGARIGELFF. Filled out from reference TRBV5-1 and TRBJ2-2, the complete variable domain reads KAGVTQTPRYLIKTRGQQVTLSCSPISGHRSVSWYQQTPGQGLQFLFEYFSETQRNKGNFPGRFSGRQFSNSRSEMNVSTLELGDSALYLCASSFLAGARIGELFFGEGSRLTVL.

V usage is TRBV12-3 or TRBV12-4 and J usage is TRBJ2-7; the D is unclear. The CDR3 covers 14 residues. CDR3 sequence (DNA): TGTGCGCCACTGAGAGCGTGCCCCCTCTACGAGCAGTACTTC. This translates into CAPLRACPLYEQYF.

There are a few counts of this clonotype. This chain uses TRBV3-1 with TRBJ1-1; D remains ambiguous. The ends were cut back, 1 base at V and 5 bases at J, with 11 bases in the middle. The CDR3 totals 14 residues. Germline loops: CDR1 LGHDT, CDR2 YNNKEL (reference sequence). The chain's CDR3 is CASSQVGIGTEAFF. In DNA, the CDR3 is TGTGCCAGCAGCCAAGTAGGGATTGGAACTGAAGCTTTCTTT.

CDR3 DNA sequence: TGTGCCAGTAGTATAGAGGGGACGGGACACCTCTATGAGCAGTTCTTC. Protein product: CASSIEGTGHLYEQFF. The V and J genes are TRBV19 and TRBJ2-1; perhaps TRBD1 as D (6 bases). Germline V CDR1 and CDR2: LNHDA, SQIVND (reference sequence). CDR3 length equals 16 residues. V was trimmed by 0 bases and J by 8 bases, leaving 17 bases between them.

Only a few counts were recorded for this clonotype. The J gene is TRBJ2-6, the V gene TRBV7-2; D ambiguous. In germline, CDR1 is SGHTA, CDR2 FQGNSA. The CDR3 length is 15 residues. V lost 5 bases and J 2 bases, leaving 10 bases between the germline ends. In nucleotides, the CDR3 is TGTGCCAGCAGCCTAGGGATTCCTGGGGCCAACGTCCTGACTTTC. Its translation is CASSLGIPGANVLTF.

The CDR3 DNA is TGTGCCAGCAGAGGAACAGGGTCGGGTGAGCAGTTCTTC. The encoded protein is CASRGTGSGEQFF. V and J are TRBV14 and TRBJ2-1; tentatively, D is TRBD1 (6 bases). The CDR3 extends over 13 amino acids. Germline V lookup: CDR1 SGHDN, CDR2 FVKESK. Trimming left V 6 bases short and J 9 bases short, with 15 bases between.

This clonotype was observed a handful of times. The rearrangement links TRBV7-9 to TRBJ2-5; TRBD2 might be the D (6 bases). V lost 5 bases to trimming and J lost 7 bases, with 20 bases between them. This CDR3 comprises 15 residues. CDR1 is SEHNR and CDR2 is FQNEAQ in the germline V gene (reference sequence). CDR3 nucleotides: TGTGCCAGCAGCGGACCCCCGCTCGCGGGATTGACCCAGTACTTC. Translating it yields CASSGPPLAGLTQYF.

This CDR3 reads CSVNRGRDTEAFF. CDR3 sequence (DNA): TGCAGCGTAAACAGGGGGCGAGACACTGAAGCTTTCTTT. The chain employs TRBV29-1 and TRBJ1-1, with 9 positions matching TRBD1. V was pared by 6 bases and J by 3 bases, with 5 bases of the junction left unmatched. This CDR3 region has 13 residues. Per germline, CDR1 SQVTM and CDR2 ANQGSEA.

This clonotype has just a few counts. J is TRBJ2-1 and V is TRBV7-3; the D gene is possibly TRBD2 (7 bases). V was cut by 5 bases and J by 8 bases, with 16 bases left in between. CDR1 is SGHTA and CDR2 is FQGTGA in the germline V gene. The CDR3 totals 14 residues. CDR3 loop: CASSQKGGGHEQFF. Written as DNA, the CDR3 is TGTGCCAGCAGCCAAAAAGGGGGGGGTCATGAGCAGTTCTTC.

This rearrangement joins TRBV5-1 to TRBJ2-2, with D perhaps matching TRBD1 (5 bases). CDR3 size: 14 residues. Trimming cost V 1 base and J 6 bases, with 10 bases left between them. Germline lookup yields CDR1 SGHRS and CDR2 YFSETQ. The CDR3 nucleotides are TGCGCCAGCAGCTTGCAAGGGGATCCCGGGGAGCTGTTTTTT. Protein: CASSLQGDPGELFF.

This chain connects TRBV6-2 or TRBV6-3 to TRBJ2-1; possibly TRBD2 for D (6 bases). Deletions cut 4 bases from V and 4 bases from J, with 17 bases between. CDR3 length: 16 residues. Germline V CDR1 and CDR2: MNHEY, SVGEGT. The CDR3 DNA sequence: TGTGCCAGCAGTTTCATCGGCGGGAAAACGTACAATGAGCAGTTCTTC. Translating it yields CASSFIGGKTYNEQFF.

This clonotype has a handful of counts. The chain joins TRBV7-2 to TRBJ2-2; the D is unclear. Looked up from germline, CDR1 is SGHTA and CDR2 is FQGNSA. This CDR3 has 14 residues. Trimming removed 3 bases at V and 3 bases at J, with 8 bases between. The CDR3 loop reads CASSFWRHTGELFF. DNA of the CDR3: TGTGCCAGCAGCTTTTGGCGCCACACCGGGGAGCTGTTTTTT.